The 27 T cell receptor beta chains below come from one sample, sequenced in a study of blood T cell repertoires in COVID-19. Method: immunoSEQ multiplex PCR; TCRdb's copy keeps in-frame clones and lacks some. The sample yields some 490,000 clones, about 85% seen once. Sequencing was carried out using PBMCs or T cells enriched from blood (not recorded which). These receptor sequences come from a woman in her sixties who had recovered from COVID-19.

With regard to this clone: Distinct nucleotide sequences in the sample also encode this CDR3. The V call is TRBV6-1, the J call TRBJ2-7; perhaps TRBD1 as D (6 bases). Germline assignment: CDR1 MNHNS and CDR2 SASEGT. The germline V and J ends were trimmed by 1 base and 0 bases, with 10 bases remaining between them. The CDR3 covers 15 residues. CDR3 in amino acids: CASSEGGRSSYEQYV. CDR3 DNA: TGTGCCAGCAGTGAAGGGGGGCGAAGCTCCTACGAGCAGTACGTC.

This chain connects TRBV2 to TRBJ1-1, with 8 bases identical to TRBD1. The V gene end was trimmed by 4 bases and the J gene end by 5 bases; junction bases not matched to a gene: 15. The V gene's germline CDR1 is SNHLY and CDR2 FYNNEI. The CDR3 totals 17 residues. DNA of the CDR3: TGTGCCAGCAGTGGGGAACGGGACAGGCCCCTCGGTACTGAAGCTTTCTTT. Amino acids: CASSGERDRPLGTEAFF.

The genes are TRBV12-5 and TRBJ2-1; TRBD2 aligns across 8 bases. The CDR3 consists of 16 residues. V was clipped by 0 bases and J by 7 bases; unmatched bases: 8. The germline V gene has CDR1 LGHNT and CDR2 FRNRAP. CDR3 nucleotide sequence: TGTGCTAGTGGTTTGGTACGGGGCGGGGGGAAGAATGAGCAGTTCTTC. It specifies CASGLVRGGGKNEQFF.

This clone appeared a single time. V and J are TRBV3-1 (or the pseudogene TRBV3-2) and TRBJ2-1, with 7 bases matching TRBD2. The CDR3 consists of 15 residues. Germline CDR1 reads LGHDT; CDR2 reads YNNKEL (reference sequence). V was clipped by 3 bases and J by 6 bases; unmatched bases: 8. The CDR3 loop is CASSQYRAGINEQFF. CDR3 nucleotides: TGTGCCAGCAGCCAGTATCGAGCGGGGATCAATGAGCAGTTCTTC.

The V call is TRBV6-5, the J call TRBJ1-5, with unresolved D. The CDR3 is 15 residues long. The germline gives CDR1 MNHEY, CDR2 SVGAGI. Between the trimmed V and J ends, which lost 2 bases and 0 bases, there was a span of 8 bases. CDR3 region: CASSYGSHSNQPQHF. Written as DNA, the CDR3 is TGTGCCAGCAGTTACGGCAGTCATAGCAATCAGCCCCAGCATTTT.

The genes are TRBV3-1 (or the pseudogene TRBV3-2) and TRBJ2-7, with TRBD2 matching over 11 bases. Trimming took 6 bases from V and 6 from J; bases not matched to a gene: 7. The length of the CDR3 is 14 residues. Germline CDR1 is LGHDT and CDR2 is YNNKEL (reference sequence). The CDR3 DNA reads TGTGCCAGCAGTGTTAGCGGGGGGGTCGGCGAGCAGTACTTC. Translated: CASSVSGGVGEQYF.

The CDR3 DNA reads TGTGCCAGCAGCTTAGGGACAGGGGGTTTCACCTCCTACGAGCAGTACTTC. Translating gives CASSLGTGGFTSYEQYF. V usage is TRBV13 and J usage is TRBJ2-7; TRBD1 matches at 9 bases. The germline V gene encodes CDR1 PRHDT and CDR2 FYEKMQ (reference sequence). The CDR3 contains 17 residues. With 0 bases clipped from V and 0 bases from J, the junction kept 6 bases outside the gene matches.

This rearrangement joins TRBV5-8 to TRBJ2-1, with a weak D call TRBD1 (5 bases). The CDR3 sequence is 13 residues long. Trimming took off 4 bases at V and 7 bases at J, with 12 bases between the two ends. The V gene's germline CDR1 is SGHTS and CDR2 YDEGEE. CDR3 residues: CASSRGRVNEQFF. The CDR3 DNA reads TGTGCCAGCAGCCGTGGCAGGGTGAATGAGCAGTTCTTC.

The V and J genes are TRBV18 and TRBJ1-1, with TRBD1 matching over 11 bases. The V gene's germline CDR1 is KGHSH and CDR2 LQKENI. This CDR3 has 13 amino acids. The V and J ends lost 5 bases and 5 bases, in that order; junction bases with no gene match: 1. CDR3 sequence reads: CASSGQGATEAFF. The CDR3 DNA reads TGTGCCAGCTCAGGACAGGGGGCTACTGAAGCTTTCTTT.

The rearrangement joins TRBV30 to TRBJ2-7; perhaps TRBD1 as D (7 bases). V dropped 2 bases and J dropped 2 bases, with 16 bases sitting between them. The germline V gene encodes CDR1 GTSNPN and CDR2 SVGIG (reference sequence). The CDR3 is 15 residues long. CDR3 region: CAWSLWGRGAYEQYF. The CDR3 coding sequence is TGTGCCTGGAGTCTCTGGGGCAGGGGGGCCTACGAGCAGTACTTC.

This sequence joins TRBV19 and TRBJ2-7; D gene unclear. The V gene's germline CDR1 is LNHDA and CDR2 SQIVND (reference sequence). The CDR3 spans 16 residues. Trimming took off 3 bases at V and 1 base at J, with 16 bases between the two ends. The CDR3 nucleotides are TGTGCCAGTAGTATTTCTTCACTTCTGGAGTCCTACGAGCAGTACTTC. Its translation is CASSISSLLESYEQYF.

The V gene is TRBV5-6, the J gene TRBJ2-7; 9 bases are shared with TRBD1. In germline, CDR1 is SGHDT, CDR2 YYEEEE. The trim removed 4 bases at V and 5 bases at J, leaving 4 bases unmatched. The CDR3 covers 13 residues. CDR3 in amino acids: CASSVTGGDEQYF. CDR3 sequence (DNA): TGTGCCAGCAGCGTAACAGGGGGCGACGAGCAGTACTTC.

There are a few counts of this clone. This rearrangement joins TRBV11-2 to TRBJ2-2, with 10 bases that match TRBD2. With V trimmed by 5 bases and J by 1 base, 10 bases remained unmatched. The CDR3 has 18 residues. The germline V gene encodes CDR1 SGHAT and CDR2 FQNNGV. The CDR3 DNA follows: TGTGCCAGCAGCGGGGCCCTGGCTAGCGGGGGGAACACCGGGGAGCTGTTTTTT. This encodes CASSGALASGGNTGELFF.

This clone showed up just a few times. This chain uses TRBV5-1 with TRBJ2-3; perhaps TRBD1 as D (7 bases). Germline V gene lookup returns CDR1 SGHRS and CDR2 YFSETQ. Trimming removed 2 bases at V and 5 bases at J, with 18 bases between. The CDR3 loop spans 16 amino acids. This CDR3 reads CASSFSPGRGEDTQYF. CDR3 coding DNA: TGCGCCAGCAGCTTCTCTCCGGGCAGGGGGGAAGATACGCAGTATTTT.

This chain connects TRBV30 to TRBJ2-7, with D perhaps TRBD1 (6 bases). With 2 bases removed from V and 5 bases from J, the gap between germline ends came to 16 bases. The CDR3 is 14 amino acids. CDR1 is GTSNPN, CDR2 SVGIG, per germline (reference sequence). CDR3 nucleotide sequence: TGTGCCTGGAGTCCCCCGACAGGAGGAGACGAGCAGTACGTC. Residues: CAWSPPTGGDEQYV.

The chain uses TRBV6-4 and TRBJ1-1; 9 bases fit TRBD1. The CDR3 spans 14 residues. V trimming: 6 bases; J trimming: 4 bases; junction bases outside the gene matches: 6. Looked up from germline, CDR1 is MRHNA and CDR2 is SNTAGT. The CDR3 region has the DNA TGTGCCAGCAGGGATACAGGGGGCGGCACTGAAGCTTTCTTT. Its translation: CASRDTGGGTEAFF.

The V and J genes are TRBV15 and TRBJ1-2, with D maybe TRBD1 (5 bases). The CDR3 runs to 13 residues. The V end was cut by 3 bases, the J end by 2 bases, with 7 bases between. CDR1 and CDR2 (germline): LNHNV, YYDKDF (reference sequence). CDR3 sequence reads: CATSRSGNYGYTF. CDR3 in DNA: TGTGCCACCAGCAGGTCAGGGAACTATGGCTACACCTTC.

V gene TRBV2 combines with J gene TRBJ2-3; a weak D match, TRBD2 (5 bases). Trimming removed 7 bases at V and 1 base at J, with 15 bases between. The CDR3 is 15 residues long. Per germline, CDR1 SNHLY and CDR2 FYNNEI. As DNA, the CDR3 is TGTGCCAGCAAGGTCCGGGGTACCGGCACAGATACGCAGTATTTT. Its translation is CASKVRGTGTDTQYF.

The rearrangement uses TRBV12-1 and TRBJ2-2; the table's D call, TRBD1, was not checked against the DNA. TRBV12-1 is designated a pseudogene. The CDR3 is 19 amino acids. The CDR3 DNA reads TGTGCCAGCAGCCAAACCTTATGTAGACCGGGACAGGGAACCGGGGAGCTGTTTTTT. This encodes CASSQTLCRPGQGTGELFF.

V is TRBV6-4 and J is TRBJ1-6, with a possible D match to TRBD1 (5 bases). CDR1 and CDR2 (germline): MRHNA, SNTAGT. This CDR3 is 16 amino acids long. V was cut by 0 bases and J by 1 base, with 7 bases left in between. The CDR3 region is CASSDSGGSYNSPLHF. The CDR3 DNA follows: TGTGCCAGCAGTGACTCGGGGGGGTCCTATAATTCACCCCTCCACTTT.

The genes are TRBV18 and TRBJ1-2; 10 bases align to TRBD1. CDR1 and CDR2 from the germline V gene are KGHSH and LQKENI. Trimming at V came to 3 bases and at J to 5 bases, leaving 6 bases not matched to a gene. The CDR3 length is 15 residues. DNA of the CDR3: TGTGCCAGCTCACCCGGGACAGGGGCGCAGTATGGCTACACCTTC. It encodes CASSPGTGAQYGYTF. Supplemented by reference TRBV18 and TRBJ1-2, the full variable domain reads NAGVMQNPRHLVRRRGQEARLRCSPMKGHSHVYWYRQLPEEGLKFMVYLQKENIIDESGMPKERFSAEFPKEGPSILRIQQVVRGDSAAYFCASSPGTGAQYGYTFGSGTRLTVV.

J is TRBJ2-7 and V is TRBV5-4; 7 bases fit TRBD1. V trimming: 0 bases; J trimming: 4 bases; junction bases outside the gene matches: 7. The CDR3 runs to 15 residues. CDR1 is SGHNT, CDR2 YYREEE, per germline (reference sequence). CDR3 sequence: CASSLAGQGVYEQYV. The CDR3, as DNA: TGTGCCAGCAGCTTGGCCGGCCAGGGGGTATACGAGCAGTACGTC.

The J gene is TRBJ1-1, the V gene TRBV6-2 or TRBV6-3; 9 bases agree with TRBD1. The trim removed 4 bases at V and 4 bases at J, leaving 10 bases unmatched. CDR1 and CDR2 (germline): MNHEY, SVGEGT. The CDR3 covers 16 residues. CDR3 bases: TGTGCCAGCAGTTCCCCTTACAGGGGGCCGGTCACTGAAGCTTTCTTT. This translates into CASSSPYRGPVTEAFF.

The CDR3 bases are TGTGCCAGCAGCTCGCGAACAGGGGTAGTCTACGAGCAGTACTTC. Its translation: CASSSRTGVVYEQYF. The V gene is TRBV5-4, the J gene TRBJ2-7; 7 bases are a match to TRBD1. The CDR3 is made up of 15 amino acids. The germline gives CDR1 SGHNT, CDR2 YYREEE (reference sequence). The V gene end was trimmed by 3 bases and the J gene end by 3 bases; junction bases not matched to a gene: 9.

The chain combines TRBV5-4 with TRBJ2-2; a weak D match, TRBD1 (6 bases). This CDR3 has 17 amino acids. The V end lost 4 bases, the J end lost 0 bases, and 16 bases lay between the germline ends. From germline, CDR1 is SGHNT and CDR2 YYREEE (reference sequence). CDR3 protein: CASSRGTIDTNTGELFF. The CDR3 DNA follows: TGTGCCAGCAGCCGTGGGACAATCGACACGAACACCGGGGAGCTGTTTTTT.

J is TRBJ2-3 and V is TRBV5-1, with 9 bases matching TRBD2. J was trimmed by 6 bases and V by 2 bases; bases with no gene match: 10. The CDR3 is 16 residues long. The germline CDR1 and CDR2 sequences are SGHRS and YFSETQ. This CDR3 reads CASSFGAGGPTDTQYF. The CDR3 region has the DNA TGCGCCAGCAGCTTCGGGGCGGGGGGGCCTACTGATACGCAGTATTTT.

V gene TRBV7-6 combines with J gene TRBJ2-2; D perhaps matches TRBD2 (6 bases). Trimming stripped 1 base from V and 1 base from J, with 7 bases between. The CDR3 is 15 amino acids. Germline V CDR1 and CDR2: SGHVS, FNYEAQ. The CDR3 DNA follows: TGTGCCAGCAGCTTAGTGGGGGGGAACACCGGGGAGCTGTTTTTT. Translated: CASSLVGGNTGELFF.